The 9 T cell receptor beta chains below all came from one sample that was sequenced in a study of radiotherapy plus CTLA-4 blockade in lung cancer. Data came from immunoSEQ multiplex PCR; TCRdb stores just in-frame clones and leaves some out. Of 50,000 to 75,000 clones listed, approximately 75% are singletons. Sequenced material: peripheral blood, taken from a patient treated with radiotherapy plus ipilimumab. These receptors all stem from a human donor with non-small cell lung cancer who had a complete response to radiotherapy plus ipilimumab.

Of note for this clone: The junction shows a germline mismatch at one end, possibly a read error. This chain joins TRBV9 and TRBJ2-3; D perhaps matches TRBD1 (5 bases). The CDR3 is made up of 14 amino acids. Germline loops: CDR1 SGDLS, CDR2 YYNGEE. The CDR3 coding sequence is TGTGCCAGCAGCGCAGAGCAGGTCACAGGTACGCAGTATTTT. Protein sequence: CASSAEQVTGTQYF.

The chain joins TRBV5-5 to TRBJ1-2, with D tentatively TRBD1 (5 bases). Germline CDR1 reads SGHKS; CDR2 reads YYEKEE (reference sequence). Trimming left V 9 bases short and J 5 bases short, with 14 bases between. The CDR3 has 12 residues. The CDR3 bases are TGTGCCACCGACCTTGGGGGATATGGCTACACCTTC. Translated: CATDLGGYGYTF.

This chain joins TRBV5-1 and TRBJ2-2; a possible D gene is TRBD2 (5 bases). The CDR3 covers 14 residues. CDR1 is SGHRS, CDR2 YFSETQ, per germline. V gave up 1 base and J gave up 3 bases, with 7 bases separating them. CDR3 bases: TGCGCCAGCAGCTTGATCGGGGACACCGGGGAGCTGTTTTTT. The encoded protein is CASSLIGDTGELFF.

The chain couples TRBV9 to TRBJ1-1; 8 bases fit TRBD1. In germline, CDR1 is SGDLS, CDR2 YYNGEE. There are 15 residues in the CDR3. The junction had 6 bases not matched to a gene; V was cut back by 2 bases and J by 3 bases. The CDR3, as DNA: TGTGCCAGCAGCGTTTCCAGGGGGCGGGACACTGAAGCTTTCTTT. As protein: CASSVSRGRDTEAFF.

J is TRBJ1-2 and V is TRBV20-1; D is unclear. The CDR3 is 10 residues long. The ends were cut back, 6 bases at V and 8 bases at J, with 10 bases in the middle. Per the germline V gene, CDR1 is DFQATT and CDR2 is SNEGSKA (reference sequence). The CDR3: CSALGGGYTF. DNA of the CDR3: TGCAGTGCCCTAGGAGGGGGCTACACCTTC.

This sequence joins TRBV28 and TRBJ1-2; 8 bases are shared with TRBD1. Germline CDR1 MDHEN, CDR2 SYDVKM. The CDR3 is 14 amino acids. Losses at the gene ends were 1 base for V and 7 bases for J; bases not matched to a gene: 5. CDR3 DNA: TGTGCCAGCAGTTTATTTCGGACAGGGAGTGGCTACACCTTC. Encoded protein: CASSLFRTGSGYTF.

Here the CDR3 DNA reads TGTGCCAGCAGTGAAGCGCTTCAGGGTTCGGAGACCCAGTACTTC. It translates to CASSEALQGSETQYF. V usage is TRBV2 and J usage is TRBJ2-5, with a possible D match to TRBD1 (5 bases). V lost 0 bases and J 5 bases, leaving 13 bases between the germline ends. CDR1 and CDR2 from the germline V gene are SNHLY and FYNNEI. This CDR3 has 15 amino acids.

The chain has TRBV19 and TRBJ2-3; D possibly corresponds to TRBD2 (6 bases). CDR1 is LNHDA, CDR2 SQIVND, per germline (reference sequence). The V end was cut by 5 bases, the J end by 9 bases, with 15 bases between. CDR3 size: 13 residues. In DNA, the CDR3 is TGTGCCAGTAGTCTCCGACTAGTCGACACGCAGTATTTT. This codes for CASSLRLVDTQYF.

This clone was seen a handful of times. The V gene is TRBV7-2, the J gene TRBJ2-2; D remains unclear. V was shortened by 4 bases and J by 0 bases, with 15 bases between the two germline ends. CDR1 is SGHTA, CDR2 FQGNSA, per germline. The CDR3 is 17 residues long. CDR3 sequence (DNA): TGTGCCAGCAGCTCCACTTCTAGAGGCGCGAACACCGGGGAGCTGTTTTTT. Amino acids: CASSSTSRGANTGELFF.